The 13 T cell receptor beta chains below were found in one sample sequenced in a study of CD8 T cells in ankylosing spondylitis. Using its own MiXCR run on the 5' RACE reads, TCRdb lists one record per CDR3 protein. The profile covers about 220,000 distinct CDR3 sequences, with over 9.5% appearing a single time and 20% to 25% taken by the ten largest. The sample was blood, either unsorted or a sorted T cell fraction (not recorded which). These receptors came from a male donor with ankylosing spondylitis or in good health (not recorded which).

This clonotype was seen many times. This chain links TRBV7-9 with TRBJ2-7, with D perhaps matching TRBD1 (6 bases). Germline V lookup: CDR1 SEHNR, CDR2 FQNEAQ (reference sequence). There are 14 residues in the CDR3. V lost 3 bases and J lost 5, with 14 bases in between. The CDR3 loop reads CASSLTGIGNEQYF. The CDR3 coding sequence is TGTGCCAGCAGCTTGACAGGCATCGGCAACGAGCAGTACTTC.

In this sample, this clonotype turned up many times. The rearrangement joins TRBV6-5 to TRBJ1-1, with D possibly being TRBD1 (6 bases). The CDR3 consists of 18 residues. The ends were cut back, 4 bases at V and 4 bases at J, with 25 bases in the middle. CDR1 MNHEY and CDR2 SVGAGI come from the germline V gene. CDR3 in amino acids: CASSSPFRGSGRGTEAFF. The CDR3 bases are TGTGCCAGCAGTTCCCCTTTCAGGGGAAGCGGCCGTGGCACTGAAGCTTTCTTT.

About this clonotype: This may arise from a read error, as a much more abundant clone is one base away. V is TRBV5-1 and J is TRBJ2-7; D gene unclear. In germline, CDR1 is SGHRS, CDR2 YFSETQ. V lost 2 bases and J 2 bases, leaving 14 bases between the germline ends. The CDR3 runs 15 residues. DNA of the CDR3: TGCGCCAGCAGCTTAGCCGAGCCCAGCACCTACGAGCAGTACTTC. It specifies CASSLAEPSTYEQYF.

This clonotype occurred many times. The chain has TRBV29-1 and TRBJ2-6; TRBD2 might be the D (5 bases). The CDR3 is 18 residues long. Germline values: CDR1 SQVTM, CDR2 ANQGSEA. The CDR3 region is CNHEAETVLNSGANVLTF. CDR3 nucleotides: TGCAACCACGAAGCGGAGACGGTACTGAACTCTGGGGCCAACGTCCTGACTTTC.

This clonotype was recorded many times. This chain links TRBV20-1 with TRBJ1-1; 7 positions agree with TRBD1. Per germline, CDR1 DFQATT and CDR2 SNEGSKA (reference sequence). The CDR3 contains 15 residues. The trim removed 6 bases at V and 0 bases at J, leaving 10 bases unmatched. The CDR3 DNA sequence: TGCAGTGCCACTGCGACAGGGCGGGTGAACACTGAAGCTTTCTTT. Its translation is CSATATGRVNTEAFF.

This clonotype was seen at least ten times. This chain connects TRBV12-3 or TRBV12-4 to TRBJ1-2; the match to TRBD1 covers 7 bases. The CDR3 has 13 amino acids. V shed 6 bases, J shed 2 bases, and the junction held 3 bases outside the gene matches. Here the CDR3 reads CASRSTGNYGYTF. CDR3 in DNA: TGTGCCAGCAGGTCGACAGGGAACTATGGCTACACCTTC.

This clonotype was counted at least ten times. The chain has TRBV5-1 and TRBJ2-1; unclear D gene. This CDR3 comprises 14 residues. Germline CDR1 is SGHRS and CDR2 is YFSETQ. Deletions cut 1 base from V and 7 bases from J, with 12 bases between. CDR3 amino acids: CASSLRPDPNEQFF. The CDR3 DNA reads as TGCGCCAGCAGCTTGCGTCCGGATCCGAATGAGCAGTTCTTC.

This clonotype was counted ten times or more. The chain joins TRBV20-1 to TRBJ1-2; D gene unclear. V lost 0 bases, J lost 3 bases, and 5 bases lay in between. This CDR3 has 12 amino acids. Germline V gene lookup returns CDR1 DFQATT and CDR2 SNEGSKA (reference sequence). CDR3 DNA: TGCAGTGCTAGAGATGGGGACTATGGCTACACCTTC. It encodes CSARDGDYGYTF.

This clonotype was seen a handful of times. The chain has TRBV29-1 and TRBJ1-5; D may be TRBD1 (6 bases). CDR1 is SQVTM, CDR2 ANQGSEA, per germline. V dropped 7 bases and J dropped 3 bases, with 13 bases sitting between them. The CDR3 spans 13 residues. CDR3 sequence (DNA): TGCAGCGCAAAAAGGGGGTTCAATCAGCCCCAGCATTTT. Translation gives CSAKRGFNQPQHF.

This clonotype was counted ten times or more. The rearrangement links TRBV28 to TRBJ1-5; D ambiguous. The germline V and J ends were trimmed by 4 bases and 5 bases, with 12 bases remaining between them. Germline loops: CDR1 MDHEN, CDR2 SYDVKM. CDR3 length: 14 residues. The CDR3 loop is CASSSPGMYQPQHF. The CDR3 nucleotides read TGTGCCAGCAGTTCCCCGGGGATGTATCAGCCCCAGCATTTT.

There are a few counts of this clonotype. The V and J genes are TRBV11-1 and TRBJ2-5, with TRBD2 matching over 13 bases. This CDR3 has 18 residues. Per the germline V gene, CDR1 is SGHAT and CDR2 is FQDESV (reference sequence). V lost 2 bases, J lost 3 bases, and 9 bases stayed unmatched. CDR3 sequence reads: CASSLPTSGGSTKETQYF. The CDR3 nucleotides read TGTGCCAGCAGCTTACCGACTAGCGGGGGGTCAACCAAAGAGACCCAGTACTTC.

A remark on this clonotype: A much larger clone lies a single base off, so this may be a read error. The V and J genes are TRBV29-1 and TRBJ1-5, with unresolved D. The V and J ends lost 4 bases and 3 bases respectively, with 10 bases between them. The CDR3 covers 13 residues. The V gene's germline CDR1 is SQVTM and CDR2 ANQGSEA. In DNA, the CDR3 is TGCAGCGTTGGAGCCTCTCCCAATCAGCCCCAGCATTTT. It specifies CSVGASPNQPQHF.

The chain recombines TRBV19 with TRBJ1-3; no clear D gene. CDR3 length: 17 residues. Trimming removed 4 bases at V and 0 bases at J, with 16 bases between. The V gene's germline CDR1 is LNHDA and CDR2 SQIVND (reference sequence). The CDR3 region is CASSSGVQMSSGNTIYF. The DNA of the CDR3 is TGTGCCAGTAGTAGCGGCGTTCAGATGAGCTCTGGAAACACCATATATTTT. The whole variable domain, filled in from reference TRBV19 and TRBJ1-3, reads DGGITQSPKYLFRKEGQNVTLSCEQNLNHDAMYWYRQDPGQGLRLIYYSQIVNDFQKGDIAEGYSVSREKKESFPLTVTSAQKNPTAFYLCASSSGVQMSSGNTIYFGEGSWLTVV.